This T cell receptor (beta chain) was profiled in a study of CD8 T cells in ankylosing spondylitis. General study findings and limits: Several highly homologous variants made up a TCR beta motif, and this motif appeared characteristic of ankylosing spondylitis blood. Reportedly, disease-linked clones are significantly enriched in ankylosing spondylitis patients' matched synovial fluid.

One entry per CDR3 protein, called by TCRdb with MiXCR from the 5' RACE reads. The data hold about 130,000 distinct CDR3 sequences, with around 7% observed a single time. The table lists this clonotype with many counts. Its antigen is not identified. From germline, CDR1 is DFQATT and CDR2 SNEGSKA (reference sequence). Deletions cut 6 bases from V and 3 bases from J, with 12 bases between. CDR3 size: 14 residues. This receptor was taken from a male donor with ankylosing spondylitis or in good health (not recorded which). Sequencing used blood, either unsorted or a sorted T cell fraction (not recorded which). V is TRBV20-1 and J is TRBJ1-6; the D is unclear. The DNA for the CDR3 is TGCAGTGCGCGCGGCGGAGGCTATAATTCACCCCTCCACTTT. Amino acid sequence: CSARGGGYNSPLHF.